Listed below are T cell receptor beta chains from one sample, sequenced in a study of blood T cell repertoires in COVID-19. TCRdb keeps only in-frame clones here, not all; method: immunoSEQ multiplex PCR. The table records 140,000 to 150,000 clones, 80% of them present only once. Sequencing was performed on peripheral blood. The source is a man aged 55 to 70 with active or convalescent COVID-19. Each CDR3 is given with its conserved first and last residue. The D gene is left open where the match is weak. Some rows mark clone size as missing; the rest say once, few, many or name a class of expanded clone.

j_call clone_size v_call d_call cdr3_aa cdr3_nt
TRBJ1-2 . TRBV12-3/TRBV12-4 TRBD1 CASRGQGGYGYTF TGTGCCAGCAGAGGACAGGGGGGATATGGCTACACCTTC
TRBJ2-5 . TRBV3-1/TRBV3-2 TRBD1 CASSQATGAGQETQYF TGTGCCAGCAGCCAAGCTACAGGGGCTGGCCAAGAGACCCAGTACTTC
TRBJ2-7 . TRBV9 TRBD2 CASSPSGRVNEQYF TGTGCCAGCAGCCCCAGCGGGAGAGTCAACGAGCAGTACTTC
TRBJ2-1 . TRBV10-3 TRBD2 CAIRSSGNTGSYNEQFF TGTGCCATCAGATCTAGCGGGAACACAGGCTCCTACAATGAGCAGTTCTTC
TRBJ2-5 many TRBV5-1 . CASRFTGGGRETQYF TGCGCCAGCAGATTTACGGGTGGAGGCCGGGAGACCCAGTACTTC
TRBJ2-5 . TRBV20-1 TRBD2 CSASSSGRLETQYF TGCAGTGCTAGTTCTAGCGGGAGGCTAGAGACCCAGTACTTC
TRBJ1-6 once TRBV12-3/TRBV12-4 . CASSLSLGPGEF TGTGCCAGCAGTTTGAGTTTGGGGCCCGGTGAATTT
TRBJ2-1 . TRBV5-1 . CASSGGGSSLYEQFF TGCGCCAGCAGCGGAGGTGGCAGTTCCCTCTATGAGCAGTTCTTC
TRBJ1-2 . TRBV7-2 . CASSLATVGYTF TGTGCCAGCAGCTTAGCGACTGTGGGCTACACCTTC
TRBJ1-1 . TRBV6-6 TRBD1 CASLLQGDTEAFF TGTGCCAGCCTACTACAGGGGGACACTGAAGCTTTCTTT
TRBJ2-1 . TRBV4-3 . CASSQELGDSSYNEQFF TGCGCCAGCAGCCAAGAATTGGGAGACTCTTCCTACAATGAGCAGTTCTTC
TRBJ2-1 . TRBV7-2 TRBD1 CASSFYRGLVAGRSNEQFF TGTGCCAGCAGCTTCTACAGGGGGTTAGTGGCGGGGAGGTCCAATGAGCAGTTCTTC
TRBJ1-6 . TRBV2 . CATNPSSYNSPLHF TGTGCCACGAACCCGAGCTCCTATAATTCACCCCTCCACTTT
TRBJ1-2 . TRBV6-2/TRBV6-3 . CASSYHSAANYGYTF TGTGCCAGCAGTTACCACTCGGCAGCGAACTATGGCTACACCTTC
TRBJ2-1 . TRBV7-6 . CASSLRNEQFF TGTGCCAGCAGCCTCCGGAATGAGCAGTTCTTC
TRBJ2-5 once TRBV4-1 . CASSQTSPSETQYF TGCGCCAGCAGCCAAACTAGCCCCTCGGAGACCCAGTACTTC
TRBJ1-2 . TRBV5-5 TRBD1 CASSREGNRGNYGYTF TGTGCCAGCAGCCGGGAGGGGAACAGGGGCAACTATGGCTACACCTTC
TRBJ1-3 . TRBV19 . CASSIRTAGNTIYF TGTGCCAGTAGTATAAGGACAGCTGGAAACACCATATATTTT
TRBJ1-6 . TRBV3-1/TRBV3-2 . CASRIGEREIQPLHF TGTGCCAGCAGGATCGGAGAGAGGGAAATTCAACCCCTCCACTTT
TRBJ1-1 . TRBV29-1 TRBD1 CSQRDPDRGGTEAFF TGCAGTCAACGAGACCCGGACAGGGGTGGCACTGAAGCTTTCTTT
TRBJ2-1 many TRBV10-3 TRBD2 CAISDITSGNNEQFF TGTGCCATCAGTGATATAACTAGCGGAAACAATGAGCAGTTCTTC
TRBJ2-2 . TRBV3-1/TRBV3-2 . CASSPSANSRELFF TGTGCCAGCAGCCCCTCAGCCAACAGCCGGGAGCTGTTTTTT
TRBJ1-2 . TRBV24-1 . CATSAPFGEDGYTF TGTGCCACCAGTGCCCCCTTTGGGGAGGATGGCTACACCTTC
TRBJ2-5 . TRBV27 . CASSPRGGSETQYF TGTGCCAGCAGTCCTCGCGGGGGCTCGGAGACCCAGTACTTC
TRBJ2-1 once TRBV7-7 TRBD2 CASSSYPTSGSSNEQFF TGTGCCAGCAGCTCCTATCCGACTAGCGGGAGTTCCAATGAGCAGTTCTTC
TRBJ1-1 . TRBV3-1/TRBV3-2 TRBD1 CASSQQGVTEAFF TGTGCCAGCAGCCAACAGGGGGTAACTGAAGCTTTCTTT
TRBJ1-5 . TRBV7-8 TRBD1 CASSWDRVRNQPQHF TGTGCCAGCAGCTGGGACAGGGTAAGGAATCAGCCCCAGCATTTT
TRBJ1-6 . TRBV10-3 TRBD1 CAIGRTGENNSPLHF TGTGCCATCGGCCGGACAGGAGAGAATAATTCACCCCTCCACTTT
TRBJ2-1 . TRBV4-1 TRBD2 CASSQDGLAGVYNEQFF TGCGCCAGCAGCCAAGATGGGCTAGCGGGAGTATATAATGAGCAGTTCTTC
TRBJ1-4 . TRBV5-1 . CASSPGTGPTNEKLFF TGCGCCAGCAGCCCGGGTACAGGTCCAACTAATGAAAAACTGTTTTTT
TRBJ1-3 . TRBV20-1 TRBD1 CSASWARGTGNTIYF TGCAGTGCTAGTTGGGCCAGGGGGACTGGAAACACCATATATTTT
TRBJ2-3 . TRBV4-2 TRBD1 CASSLTHLGTGDRDTQYF TGTGCCAGCAGCCTAACTCACCTCGGGACAGGGGATCGGGATACGCAGTATTTT
TRBJ2-7 once TRBV14 . CASSRAGPYEQYF TGTGCCAGCAGCCGGGCGGGGCCCTACGAGCAGTACTTC
TRBJ1-2 . TRBV5-6 . CASSLYGADNYGYTF TGTGCCAGCAGCTTGTATGGGGCCGATAACTATGGCTACACCTTC
TRBJ1-6 . TRBV5-1 . CASSPNTAYNSPLHF TGCGCCAGCAGCCCGAATACAGCCTATAATTCACCCCTCCACTTT
TRBJ2-2 . TRBV6-6 . CASSPVAGNTGELFF TGTGCCAGCAGCCCGGTGGCGGGTAACACCGGGGAGCTGTTTTTT
TRBJ1-1 . TRBV10-3 . CAISEGGDTEAFF TGTGCCATCAGTGAGGGGGGGGACACTGAAGCTTTCTTT
TRBJ2-7 . TRBV10-1 . CASKRTPSKHEQYF TGCGCCAGCAAACGGACACCCTCTAAACACGAGCAGTACTTC
TRBJ2-1 . TRBV5-1 . CASSRTGGGYNEQFF TGCGCCAGCAGTCGTACGGGCGGAGGATACAATGAGCAGTTCTTC
TRBJ2-7 . TRBV9 TRBD2 CASSVDGGASEQYF TGTGCCAGCAGCGTAGACGGGGGGGCATCCGAGCAGTACTTC
TRBJ1-1 few TRBV30 . CAWGAGDKNTEAFF TGTGCCTGGGGGGCGGGGGACAAGAACACTGAAGCTTTCTTT
TRBJ2-4 once TRBV7-2 . CASAAGTQFVQYF TGTGCCAGCGCAGCCGGGACTCAGTTCGTTCAGTACTTC
TRBJ2-7 . TRBV27 TRBD2 CASTVTSGRAGSIEQYF TGTGCCAGCACCGTGACTAGCGGGAGGGCAGGGTCCATCGAGCAGTACTTC
TRBJ2-1 . TRBV11-2 TRBD1 CASSFTGGTNNEQFF TGTGCCAGCAGCTTTACAGGGGGGACCAACAATGAGCAGTTCTTC
TRBJ1-5 . TRBV24-1 TRBD1 CATSLQGNQPQHF TGTGCCACCAGTCTACAGGGGAATCAGCCCCAGCATTTT
TRBJ1-2 few TRBV7-9 TRBD1 CASSSTGAHGYTF TGTGCCAGCAGCTCGACAGGGGCCCATGGCTACACCTTC
TRBJ1-1 . TRBV18 . CASSPPTGRNTEAFF TGTGCCAGCTCACCACCGACAGGCAGGAACACTGAAGCTTTCTTT
TRBJ1-5 . TRBV20-1 TRBD1 CSASLGQGNQPQHF TGCAGTGCTAGTTTGGGACAGGGGAATCAGCCCCAGCATTTT
TRBJ2-1 . TRBV5-1 TRBD2 CASSFGLAGVNNEQFF TGCGCCAGCAGCTTTGGACTAGCGGGAGTAAACAATGAGCAGTTCTTC
TRBJ2-1 . TRBV4-2 TRBD1 CASSQGTGVGNEQFF TGTGCCAGCAGCCAGGGGACAGGGGTCGGGAATGAGCAGTTCTTC
TRBJ1-2 . TRBV28 . CASSFIKGVYGYTF TGTGCCAGCAGTTTTATAAAGGGAGTCTATGGCTACACCTTC
TRBJ1-6 . TRBV4-2 . CASSQSPLGVGSPLHF TGTGCCAGCAGCCAATCCCCCTTGGGAGTAGGATCACCCCTCCACTTT
TRBJ2-1 . TRBV29-1 TRBD2 CSANLAGVEQFF TGCAGCGCAAACCTAGCGGGAGTTGAGCAGTTCTTC
TRBJ2-1 . TRBV7-9 TRBD1 CASSYRTGGYNEQFF TGTGCCAGCAGCTATCGGACAGGGGGATACAATGAGCAGTTCTTC
TRBJ1-1 . TRBV6-2/TRBV6-3 . CASSLRGMNTEAFF TGTGCCAGCAGCCTCCGGGGGATGAACACTGAAGCTTTCTTT
TRBJ1-2 . TRBV30 . CAWSHRYYGYTF TGTGCCTGGAGTCACAGATACTATGGCTACACCTTC
TRBJ2-7 . TRBV12-3/TRBV12-4 TRBD2 CASSLAGGLGQYF TGTGCCAGCAGTCTAGCGGGGGGTCTAGGGCAGTACTTC
TRBJ2-5 . TRBV6-5 . CASSENYQETQYF TGTGCCAGCTCAGAGAACTATCAAGAGACCCAGTACTTC